This T cell receptor beta chain was captured in a study of shared clonotypes between healthy human individuals. Across the whole study: The composition of the donors was a couple of women and a few men aged 18 to 49. The plates for each donor numbered three CD4 naive, three CD4 memory, two CD8 naive and one CD8 memory.

Findings and caveats of the study: Limitation of the genetic and exposure-history diversity represented came from the few donors.

The assay ran at deep level. Only in-frame clones appear in the TCRdb table, and some are missing; sequencing was by immunoSEQ multiplex PCR. The sample has 2 million to 2.5 million clones, around 93% seen once. This clone has only one observation. Antigen: not known. The CDR3 runs 16 residues. Germline V CDR1 and CDR2: MDHEN, SYDVKM. V was clipped by 9 bases and J by 4 bases, with 21 bases between them. J is TRBJ1-4 and V is TRBV28; D is uncertain. Material: naive CD4+ T cells from PBMCs. This sample's subset: CD45RA+ positively selected. This TCR was recovered from a man aged 18 to 30 in good health. Some clones in this sample may be carry-over from other donors' samples. Here the CDR3 DNA reads TGTGCCAGATCCGGATGTCTTGTGCCAGATAATGAAAAACTGTTTTTT. Amino acid sequence: CARSGCLVPDNEKLFF.